These 9 T cell receptor beta chains were sequenced from one sample in a study of cytomegalovirus exposure and HLA in healthy donors. 60 Vbeta and 13 Jbeta primers were used in PCR. Using immunoSEQ multiplex PCR, the repertoire was profiled, and TCRdb retains in-frame clones only, with some absent. In the table there are roughly 200,000 clones, about 85% of which are singletons. Material: PBMCs. The receptors shown here come from a boy aged 2 to 10 in good health and CMV-seronegative.

V and J are TRBV7-6 and TRBJ2-7, with 8 nucleotides matching TRBD2. V dropped 0 bases and J dropped 2; count of bases not matched to a gene: 0. Germline V CDR1 and CDR2: SGHVS, FNYEAQ. CDR3 length: 14 amino acids. The CDR3 reads CASSLAGGAYEQYF. In nucleotides, the CDR3 is TGTGCCAGCAGCTTAGCCGGGGGGGCCTACGAGCAGTACTTC.

The gene calls are TRBV7-9 and TRBJ2-1, with a tentative D call TRBD1 (5 bases). The V end was cut by 2 bases, the J end by 12 bases, with 11 bases between. Germline V gene sequence: CDR1 SEHNR, CDR2 FQNEAQ (reference sequence). The CDR3 sequence is 12 residues long. CDR3 amino acids: CASSLWQGGQFF. The DNA for the CDR3 is TGTGCCAGCAGCTTATGGCAGGGTGGGCAGTTCTTC.

The V gene is TRBV12-5, the J gene TRBJ2-3; D possibly corresponds to TRBD2 (6 bases). Per germline, CDR1 LGHNT and CDR2 FRNRAP. Trimming stripped 1 base from V and 0 bases from J, with 11 bases between. This CDR3 spans 16 amino acids. CDR3 sequence (DNA): TGTGCTAGTGGTTTGGGGACTATCCTTAGCACAGATACGCAGTATTTT. As protein: CASGLGTILSTDTQYF.

This CDR3 is CSVATPGNRDEQYF. The CDR3 region has the DNA TGCAGCGTTGCCACCCCCGGGAACCGGGACGAGCAGTACTTC. The rearrangement joins TRBV29-1 to TRBJ2-7, with D possibly matching TRBD2 (5 bases). Deletions cut 4 bases from V and 5 bases from J, with 18 bases between. Germline CDR1 reads SQVTM; CDR2 reads ANQGSEA. The CDR3 has 14 amino acids.

The chain couples TRBV10-3 to TRBJ2-2; 9 nucleotides align to TRBD1. CDR3 length: 18 amino acids. Germline V gene sequence: CDR1 ENHRY, CDR2 SYGVKD. The trim removed 3 bases at V and 0 bases at J, leaving 8 bases unmatched. The chain's CDR3 is CAISDKGQGTANTGELFF. The CDR3 DNA is TGTGCCATCAGTGATAAAGGACAGGGGACGGCGAACACCGGGGAGCTGTTTTTT.

This clone was found once. The V gene is TRBV18, the J gene TRBJ2-2; 7 bases agree with TRBD1. This CDR3 comprises 16 residues. Germline V gene data show CDR1 as KGHSH and CDR2 as LQKENI. V lost 6 bases, J lost 2 bases, and 9 bases stayed unmatched. CDR3 nucleotides: TGTGCCAGCTCTGGGACAGCTGTAATTAACACCGGGGAGCTGTTTTTT. This translates into CASSGTAVINTGELFF.

This chain connects TRBV30 to TRBJ2-3, with a possible D match to TRBD2 (5 bases). Per germline, CDR1 GTSNPN and CDR2 SVGIG (reference sequence). V gave up 2 bases and J gave up 3 bases, with 18 bases separating them. There are 16 residues in the CDR3. This CDR3 is CAWSTPLPDLTDTQYF. The CDR3 DNA sequence: TGTGCCTGGAGTACACCTTTGCCGGACTTAACAGATACGCAGTATTTT.

The chain carries TRBV4-2 and TRBJ2-7, with TRBD1 matching 7 bases. From germline, CDR1 is LGHNA and CDR2 YNFKEQ. J lost 2 bases, V lost 3 bases, and 1 base had no gene match. This CDR3 comprises 13 residues. CDR3 coding DNA: TGTGCCAGCAGCCAGGACAGGACCTACGAGCAGTACTTC. Protein product: CASSQDRTYEQYF.

A word on this clone: Other DNA sequences in this specimen translate into the identical CDR3. This chain links TRBV6-1 with TRBJ1-1, with D maybe TRBD1 (5 bases). CDR1 is MNHNS, CDR2 SASEGT, per germline. Deletions cut 0 bases from V and 5 bases from J, with 13 bases between. The CDR3 runs 15 residues. The CDR3 DNA reads as TGTGCCAGCAGTGAAGCGCTTGGGGCTGGAACTGAAGCTTTCTTT. This codes for CASSEALGAGTEAFF.